The clone carrying this T cell receptor (beta chain) was seen only a few times. The antigen is not known. The data originate from a study of beta chain features in type 1 diabetes. Study findings and constraints: The VDJ junctions of type 1 diabetes patients carried fewer insertions and more deletions. Moderate but significant shortening of TCRB CDR3s was recorded in all four CD4+ subsets from Type 1 diabetes patients. Sampled from patients, naive, central memory and Treg TCRB repertoires appeared more similar than those sampled from healthy donors. PCR might show a preference for shorter templates, equally across patients and controls.

Expressed TCRB transcripts were sequenced because the entire RNA isolate underwent reverse transcription. TCRdb's table, derived via immunoSEQ multiplex PCR, lists solely in-frame clones and lacks some. The table records some 350,000 clones, 8.5% to 10% of them present only once. The TCR sequence derives from a man aged 25-45 years with type 1 diabetes. The sequencing input was central memory CD4+ T cells from blood.

The CDR3 loop reads CASRKGTADYEQYF. The CDR3 DNA sequence: TGTGCCAGCAGGAAAGGGACAGCCGACTACGAGCAGTACTTC. The chain carries TRBV7-9 and TRBJ2-7; 7 positions match TRBD1. CDR3 length: 14 residues. Germline V lookup: CDR1 SEHNR, CDR2 FQNEAQ (reference sequence). V lost 6 bases to trimming and J lost 3 bases; unmatched junction nucleotides: 8.